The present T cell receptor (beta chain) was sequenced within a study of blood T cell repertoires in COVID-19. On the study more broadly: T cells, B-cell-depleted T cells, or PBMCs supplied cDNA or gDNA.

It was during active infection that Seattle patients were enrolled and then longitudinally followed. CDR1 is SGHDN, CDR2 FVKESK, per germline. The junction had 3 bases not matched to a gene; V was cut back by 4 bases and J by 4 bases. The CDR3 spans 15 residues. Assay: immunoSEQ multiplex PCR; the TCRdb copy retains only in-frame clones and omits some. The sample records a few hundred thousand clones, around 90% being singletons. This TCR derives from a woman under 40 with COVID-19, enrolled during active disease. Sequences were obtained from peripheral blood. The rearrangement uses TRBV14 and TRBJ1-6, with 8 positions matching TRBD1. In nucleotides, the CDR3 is TGTGCCAGCAGCCTGACAGGGGATTATAATTCACCCCTCCACTTT. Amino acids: CASSLTGDYNSPLHF.